The sequence of this TCR beta chain was determined in a study of blood T cells in healthy people across ages. Donors each provided about 10 milliliters of peripheral blood. Samples had at least 7 million PBMCs isolated from them. Sample-barcoded 5' priming and a J-beta primer mix drove a second PCR of roughly 6 to 12 cycles. All samples gave at least 2.5 million CDR3-containing paired-end reads. MiXCR was run by TCRdb on the 5' RACE reads, yielding one entry per CDR3 protein. The data contain just over 800,000 distinct CDR3 sequences, approximately 65% of them singletons. Germline CDR1 KGHSH, CDR2 LQKENI. With 1 base removed from V and 0 bases from J, the gap between germline ends came to 11 bases. The CDR3 has 16 amino acids.

The sequencing sample was made of blood. The chain links TRBV18 to TRBJ2-3, with TRBD2 as a possible D gene (6 bases). The TCR originated in a man aged 25-45 years in good health. CDR3 bases: TGTGCCAGCTCACCACGTTCCGGGGGAAGCACAGATACGCAGTATTTT. The encoded protein is CASSPRSGGSTDTQYF.